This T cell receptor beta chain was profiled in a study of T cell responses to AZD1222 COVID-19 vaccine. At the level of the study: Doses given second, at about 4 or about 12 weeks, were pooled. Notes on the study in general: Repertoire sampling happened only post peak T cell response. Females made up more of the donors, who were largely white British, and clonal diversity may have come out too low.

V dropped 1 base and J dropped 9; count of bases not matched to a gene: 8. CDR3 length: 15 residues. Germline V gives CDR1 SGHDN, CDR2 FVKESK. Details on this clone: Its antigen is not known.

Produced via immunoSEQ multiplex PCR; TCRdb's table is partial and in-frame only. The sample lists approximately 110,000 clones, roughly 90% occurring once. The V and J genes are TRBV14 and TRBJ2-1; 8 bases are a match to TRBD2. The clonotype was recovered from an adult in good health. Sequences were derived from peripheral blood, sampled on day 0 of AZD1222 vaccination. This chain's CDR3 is CASSQVTGGRSEQFF. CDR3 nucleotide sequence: TGTGCCAGCAGCCAAGTAACGGGGGGGCGGAGTGAGCAGTTCTTC.